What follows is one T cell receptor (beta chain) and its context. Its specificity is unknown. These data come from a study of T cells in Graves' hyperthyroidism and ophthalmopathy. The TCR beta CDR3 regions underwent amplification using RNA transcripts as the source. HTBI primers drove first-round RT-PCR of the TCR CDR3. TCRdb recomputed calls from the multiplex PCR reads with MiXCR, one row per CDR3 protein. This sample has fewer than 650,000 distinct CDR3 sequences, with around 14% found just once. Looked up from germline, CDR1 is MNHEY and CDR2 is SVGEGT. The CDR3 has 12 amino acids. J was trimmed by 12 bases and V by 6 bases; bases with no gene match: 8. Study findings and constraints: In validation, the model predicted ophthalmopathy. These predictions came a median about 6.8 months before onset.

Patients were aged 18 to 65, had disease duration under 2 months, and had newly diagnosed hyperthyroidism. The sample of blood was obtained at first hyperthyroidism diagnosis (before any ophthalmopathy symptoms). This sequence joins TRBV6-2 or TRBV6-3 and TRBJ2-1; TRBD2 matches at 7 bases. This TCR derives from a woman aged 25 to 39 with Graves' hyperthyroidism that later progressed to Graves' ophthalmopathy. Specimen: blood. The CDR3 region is CASSPAGRVQFF. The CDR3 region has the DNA TGTGCCAGCAGCCCAGCGGGGCGCGTGCAGTTCTTC.